These 22 T cell receptor beta chains share one sample of origin, sequenced in a study of CD8 T cells in Susac syndrome. Roughly 0.45 to 1 ug RNA was reverse transcribed with random hexamers. TCRdb fed the immunoSEQ multiplex PCR reads into MiXCR, producing one record per CDR3 protein. The sample lists about 210,000 distinct CDR3 sequences, 93% seen once, with 0.1% to 0.12% in the top ten. Sequencing was done on a sample of CD4+ T cells from PBMCs. The receptors stem from a human donor in good health.

The chain couples TRBV4-3 to TRBJ1-2, with D maybe TRBD1 (6 bases). Germline lookup yields CDR1 LGHNA and CDR2 YSLEER. The V end was cut by 1 base, the J end by 2 bases, with 14 bases between. The CDR3 totals 16 residues. This CDR3 is CASSQVGDRQNYGYTF. In nucleotides, the CDR3 is TGCGCCAGCAGCCAAGTCGGAGACAGGCAGAACTATGGCTACACCTTC.

The chain recombines TRBV6-2 or TRBV6-3 with TRBJ1-1, with D possibly TRBD1 on 6 matching bases. V lost 6 bases and J 4 bases, leaving 15 bases between the germline ends. The CDR3 spans 14 residues. Germline CDR1 and CDR2: MNHEY and SVGEGT. The CDR3 loop is CASRGGGRGTEAFF. The DNA of the CDR3 is TGTGCCAGCAGGGGTGGGGGCAGGGGCACTGAAGCTTTCTTT.

The gene calls are TRBV5-1 and TRBJ1-6; D not resolved. Deletions cut 0 bases from V and 6 bases from J, with 10 bases between. There are 15 residues in the CDR3. Per the germline V gene, CDR1 is SGHRS and CDR2 is YFSETQ. The CDR3 region is CASSLEANSNSPLHF. In DNA, the CDR3 is TGCGCCAGCAGCTTGGAGGCCAACAGTAATTCACCCCTCCACTTT. Full variable domain (remainder filled in from reference TRBV5-1 and TRBJ1-6): KAGVTQTPRYLIKTRGQQVTLSCSPISGHRSVSWYQQTPGQGLQFLFEYFSETQRNKGNFPGRFSGRQFSNSRSEMNVSTLELGDSALYLCASSLEANSNSPLHFGNGTRLTVT.

The genes are TRBV29-1 and TRBJ2-1, with TRBD1 matching over 7 bases. The CDR3 contains 11 residues. From germline, CDR1 is SQVTM and CDR2 ANQGSEA. The CDR3 protein is CSGTAANEQFF. CDR3 DNA: TGCAGTGGGACAGCCGCCAATGAGCAGTTCTTC.

V is TRBV27 and J is TRBJ1-6, with TRBD1 matching over 7 bases. Trimming removed 7 bases from V and 8 bases from J; junction bases left unmatched: 8. CDR1 and CDR2 from the germline V gene are MNHEY and SMNVEV (reference sequence). The length of the CDR3 is 14 residues. The CDR3 sequence: CASNEQGRYSPLHF. The CDR3 nucleotides read TGTGCCAGCAACGAACAGGGGCGGTATTCACCCCTCCACTTT.

The J gene is TRBJ1-1, the V gene TRBV7-9, with D perhaps TRBD1 (5 bases). Germline assignment: CDR1 SEHNR and CDR2 FQNEAQ (reference sequence). The CDR3 runs to 11 residues. V was trimmed by 11 bases and J by 7 bases, leaving 14 bases between them. CDR3 sequence: CAVGGISEAFF. CDR3 bases: TGTGCCGTTGGGGGGATAAGTGAAGCTTTCTTT.

The gene calls are TRBV29-1 and TRBJ1-1; 8 bases fit TRBD1. Trimming cost V 7 bases and J 8 bases; bases outside gene matches: 9. Germline lookup yields CDR1 SQVTM and CDR2 ANQGSEA. The CDR3 is 12 residues long. The CDR3 region is CSGGQVAKEAFF. The DNA of the CDR3 is TGCAGCGGGGGACAGGTGGCCAAAGAAGCTTTCTTT.

V is TRBV5-4 and J is TRBJ1-2; D may be TRBD1 (6 bases). Between the trimmed V and J ends, which lost 4 bases and 0 bases, there was a span of 19 bases. The CDR3 contains 17 residues. Germline V gives CDR1 SGHNT, CDR2 YYREEE (reference sequence). This CDR3 reads CASSPRRQGPANYGYTF. The DNA for the CDR3 is TGTGCCAGCAGCCCCCGTCGTCAGGGGCCTGCTAACTATGGCTACACCTTC.

The chain carries TRBV5-5 and TRBJ2-3; D not resolved. This CDR3 contains 12 residues. The V end was cut by 2 bases, the J end by 5 bases, with 6 bases between. The germline CDR1 and CDR2 sequences are SGHKS and YYEKEE (reference sequence). The CDR3 DNA sequence: TGTGCCAGCAGCTTACGCCTAGATACGCAGTATTTT. It yields the protein CASSLRLDTQYF.

The chain couples TRBV14 to TRBJ1-1; TRBD1 agrees at 7 bases. There are 14 residues in the CDR3. Germline V gives CDR1 SGHDN, CDR2 FVKESK. Trimming removed 3 bases from V and 3 bases from J; junction bases left unmatched: 4. CDR3 residues: CASSQPGQYTEAFF. The CDR3 nucleotides read TGTGCCAGCAGCCAGCCGGGACAGTACACTGAAGCTTTCTTT.

The chain combines TRBV4-3 with TRBJ2-2, with TRBD2 as a possible D gene (6 bases). V was trimmed by 3 bases and J by 4 bases, leaving 9 bases between them. Germline loops: CDR1 LGHNA, CDR2 YSLEER. The CDR3 has 14 amino acids. Here the CDR3 reads CASSQMGGTGELFF. The CDR3 DNA is TGCGCCAGCAGCCAGATGGGGGGCACCGGGGAGCTGTTTTTT.

The chain is built from TRBV3-1 and TRBJ1-2; D is possibly TRBD1 (6 bases). The V gene lost 2 bases and the J gene lost 5 bases, with 18 bases spanning the gap. The CDR3 contains 16 residues. CDR1 and CDR2 (germline): LGHDT, YNNKEL (reference sequence). CDR3 region: CASSQSVRQGRYGYTF. Here the CDR3 DNA reads TGTGCCAGCAGCCAAAGTGTCAGGCAGGGGAGGTATGGCTACACCTTC. Drawing the rest from reference TRBV3-1 and TRBJ1-2, the complete variable domain is DTAVSQTPKYLVTQMGNDKSIKCEQNLGHDTMYWYKQDSKKFLKIMFSYNNKELIINETVPNRFSPKSPDKAHLNLHINSLELGDSAVYFCASSQSVRQGRYGYTFGSGTRLTVV.

The chain recombines TRBV9 with TRBJ2-3; D remains ambiguous. The V end was cut by 4 bases, the J end by 1 base, with 4 bases between. Germline V lookup: CDR1 SGDLS, CDR2 YYNGEE. The CDR3 has 12 amino acids. The CDR3 protein is CASSTGTDTQYF. In DNA form, the CDR3 reads TGTGCCAGCAGCACGGGCACAGATACGCAGTATTTT. Drawing the rest from reference TRBV9 and TRBJ2-3, the complete variable domain is DSGVTQTPKHLITATGQRVTLRCSPRSGDLSVYWYQQSLDQGLQFLIQYYNGEERAKGNILERFSAQQFPDLHSELNLSSLELGDSALYFCASSTGTDTQYFGPGTRLTVL.

The J gene is TRBJ2-1, the V gene TRBV28; D tentatively reads TRBD1 or TRBD2 (6 bases each). The germline V gene encodes CDR1 MDHEN and CDR2 SYDVKM. With 4 bases removed from V and 12 bases from J, the gap between germline ends came to 10 bases. This CDR3 region has 11 residues. The CDR3 here is CASSSGARQFF. In DNA, the CDR3 is TGTGCCAGCAGTTCGGGGGCCCGGCAGTTCTTC.

CDR3 region: CASSFGTDKETQYF. The CDR3 nucleotides read TGTGCCAGCAGTTTTGGGACGGATAAAGAGACCCAGTACTTC. The gene calls are TRBV27 and TRBJ2-5, with D tentatively TRBD1 or TRBD2 (5 bases each). Trimming pared 3 bases from V and 3 bases from J, leaving 11 bases between. Germline V gene lookup returns CDR1 MNHEY and CDR2 SMNVEV (reference sequence). There are 14 residues in the CDR3.

This chain uses TRBV25-1 with TRBJ1-4, with D perhaps matching TRBD1 (6 bases). V was cut by 5 bases and J by 0 bases, with 13 bases left in between. This CDR3 contains 16 residues. Per the germline V gene, CDR1 is MGHDK and CDR2 is SYGVNS. The chain's CDR3 is CASSPGDTPTNEKLFF. CDR3 DNA: TGTGCCAGCAGTCCCGGGGACACCCCAACTAATGAAAAACTGTTTTTT.

The V call is TRBV5-4, the J call TRBJ1-6; TRBD1 matches at 8 bases. The CDR3 loop spans 15 amino acids. The J segment lost 11 bases and the V segment lost 2 bases, leaving 9 bases of the junction unmatched. Germline CDR1 and CDR2: SGHNT and YYREEE (reference sequence). CDR3 sequence: CASSLKTGDTAPLHF. CDR3 DNA: TGTGCCAGCAGCTTAAAGACAGGGGATACGGCACCCCTCCACTTT.

The rearrangement links TRBV2 to TRBJ1-1, with 7 bases lining up with TRBD1. The CDR3 has 16 residues. V gave up 6 bases and J gave up 0 bases; unmatched junction bases: 10. The germline V gene has CDR1 SNHLY and CDR2 FYNNEI. The DNA of the CDR3 is TGTGCCAGCAGGCTAGACAGGGCTATTATGAACACTGAAGCTTTCTTT. This codes for CASRLDRAIMNTEAFF. The full variable domain, in which reference TRBV2 and TRBJ1-1 provide the parts outside the CDR3, is EPEVTQTPSHQVTQMGQEVILRCVPISNHLYFYWYRQILGQKVEFLVSFYNNEISEKSEIFDDQFSVERPDGSNFTLKIRSTKLEDSAMYFCASRLDRAIMNTEAFFGQGTRLTVV.

This sequence joins TRBV15 and TRBJ2-5; TRBD2 matches 8 bases. Germline V gene data show CDR1 as LNHNV and CDR2 as YYDKDF (reference sequence). Unmatched junction bases numbered 16, after V lost 3 bases and J lost 4 bases. This CDR3 comprises 18 residues. The CDR3 spells CATSRRFFGAGAGETQYF. DNA of the CDR3: TGTGCCACCAGCAGGAGGTTCTTTGGAGCGGGGGCGGGAGAGACCCAGTACTTC.

The chain has TRBV5-6 and TRBJ1-2; 8 bases agree with TRBD1. Germline V gene sequence: CDR1 SGHDT, CDR2 YYEEEE. The CDR3 sequence is 16 residues long. The J segment lost 4 bases and the V segment lost 4 bases, leaving 12 bases of the junction unmatched. The CDR3, as DNA: TGTGCCAGCAGCAAAACCCGGGACAGGATCCTCTATGGCTACACCTTC. Amino acids: CASSKTRDRILYGYTF.

The chain links TRBV5-1 to TRBJ2-3; D unresolved. V lost 4 bases and J 0 bases, leaving 9 bases between the germline ends. Germline CDR1 and CDR2: SGHRS and YFSETQ. CDR3 length: 14 amino acids. CDR3 in DNA: TGCGCCAGCAGCCGAACTACTAGCACAGATACGCAGTATTTT. Residues: CASSRTTSTDTQYF.

The chain links TRBV6-2 or TRBV6-3 to TRBJ1-6; D is uncertain. Looked up from germline, CDR1 is MNHEY and CDR2 is SVGEGT. The V and J ends lost 6 bases and 7 bases respectively, with 13 bases between them. The CDR3 covers 14 residues. The CDR3 bases are TGTGCCAGCAGGGACCGTACCCACAATTCACCCCTCCACTTT. Translation: CASRDRTHNSPLHF.